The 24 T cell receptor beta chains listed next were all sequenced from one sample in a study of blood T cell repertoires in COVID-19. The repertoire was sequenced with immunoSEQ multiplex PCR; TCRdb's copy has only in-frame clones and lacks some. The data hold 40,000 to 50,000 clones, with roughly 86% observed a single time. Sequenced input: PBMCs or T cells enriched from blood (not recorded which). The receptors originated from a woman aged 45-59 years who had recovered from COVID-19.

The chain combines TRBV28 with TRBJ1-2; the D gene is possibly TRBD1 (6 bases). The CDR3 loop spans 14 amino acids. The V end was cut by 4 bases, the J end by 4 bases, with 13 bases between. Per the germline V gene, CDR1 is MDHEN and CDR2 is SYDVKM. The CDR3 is CASSSNRVLYGYTF. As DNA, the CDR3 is TGTGCCAGCAGTTCAAACAGGGTCCTCTATGGCTACACCTTC.

DNA of the CDR3: TGTGCCAGTAGTCCGGCAAGCGGTAATCAGCCCCAGCATTTT. Protein: CASSPASGNQPQHF. The gene calls are TRBV19 and TRBJ1-5; no firm D call. The germline gives CDR1 LNHDA, CDR2 SQIVND (reference sequence). The length of the CDR3 is 14 residues. V dropped 5 bases and J dropped 4 bases, with 12 bases sitting between them.

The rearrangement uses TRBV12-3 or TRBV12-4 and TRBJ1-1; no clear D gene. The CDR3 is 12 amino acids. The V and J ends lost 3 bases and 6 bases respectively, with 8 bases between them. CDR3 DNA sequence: TGTGCCAGCAGTTTTGTGAGCTCTGAAGCTTTCTTT. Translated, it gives CASSFVSSEAFF.

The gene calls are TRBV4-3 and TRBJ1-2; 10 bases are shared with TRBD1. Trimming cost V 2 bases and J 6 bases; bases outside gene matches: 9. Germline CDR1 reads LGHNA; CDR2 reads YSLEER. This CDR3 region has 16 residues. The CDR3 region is CASSQFIRQGADGYTF. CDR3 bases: TGCGCCAGCAGCCAATTTATCCGACAGGGGGCGGATGGCTACACCTTC.

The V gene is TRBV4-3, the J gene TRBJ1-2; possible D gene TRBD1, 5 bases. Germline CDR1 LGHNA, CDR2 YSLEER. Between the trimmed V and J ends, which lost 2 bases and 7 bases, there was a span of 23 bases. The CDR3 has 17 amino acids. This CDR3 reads CASSQSLRWAAGRGYTF. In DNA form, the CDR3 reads TGCGCCAGCAGCCAATCTCTTAGGTGGGCGGCGGGACGTGGCTACACCTTC.

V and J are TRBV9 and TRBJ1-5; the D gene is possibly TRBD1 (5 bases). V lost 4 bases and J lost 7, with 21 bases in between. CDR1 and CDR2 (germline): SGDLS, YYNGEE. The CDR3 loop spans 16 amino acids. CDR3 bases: TGTGCCAGCAGCCTGGGGGAGGGGCGCCCGGGGCAGCCCCAGCATTTT. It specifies CASSLGEGRPGQPQHF.

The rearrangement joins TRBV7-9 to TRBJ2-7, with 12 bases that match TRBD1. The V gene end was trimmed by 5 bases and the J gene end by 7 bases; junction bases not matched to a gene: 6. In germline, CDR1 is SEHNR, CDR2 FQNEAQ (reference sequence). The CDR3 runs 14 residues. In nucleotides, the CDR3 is TGTGCCAGCAGCGCGTCGGGACAGGGGGCAGAGCAGTACTTC. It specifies CASSASGQGAEQYF.

CDR3 DNA sequence: TGTGCCAGCAGTGTGGGAGCGGATAAGGGAGAGACCCAGTACTTC. Amino acids: CASSVGADKGETQYF. The J gene is TRBJ2-5, the V gene TRBV2, with D possibly being TRBD2 (5 bases). In germline, CDR1 is SNHLY, CDR2 FYNNEI. This CDR3 contains 15 residues. V was shortened by 4 bases and J by 4 bases, with 16 bases between the two germline ends.

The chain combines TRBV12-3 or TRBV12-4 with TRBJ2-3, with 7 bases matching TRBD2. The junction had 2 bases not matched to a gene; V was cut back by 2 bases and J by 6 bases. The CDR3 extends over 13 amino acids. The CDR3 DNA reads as TGTGCCAGCAGTTTAAGCGGGGTGGATACGCAGTATTTT. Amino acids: CASSLSGVDTQYF.

The CDR3 here is CASSSPGGYGGNQPQHF. Here the CDR3 DNA reads TGTGCCAGCAGCTCCCCAGGGGGGTATGGCGGCAATCAGCCCCAGCATTTT. The chain combines TRBV7-6 with TRBJ1-5; TRBD1 aligns across 7 bases. The ends lost 4 bases at V and 2 bases at J; junction bases unmatched: 11. This CDR3 region has 17 residues. The germline gives CDR1 SGHVS, CDR2 FNYEAQ.

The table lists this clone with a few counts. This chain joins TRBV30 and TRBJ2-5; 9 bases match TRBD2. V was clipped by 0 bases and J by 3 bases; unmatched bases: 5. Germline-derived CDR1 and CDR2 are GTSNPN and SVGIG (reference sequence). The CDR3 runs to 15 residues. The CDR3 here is CAWSVRLAGKETQYF. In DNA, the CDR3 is TGTGCCTGGAGTGTAAGGCTAGCGGGGAAAGAGACCCAGTACTTC. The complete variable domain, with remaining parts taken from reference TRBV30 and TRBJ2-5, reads SQTIHQWPATLVQPVGSPLSLECTVEGTSNPNLYWYRQAAGRGLQLLFYSVGIGQISSEVPQNLSASRPQDRQFILSSKKLLLSDSGFYLCAWSVRLAGKETQYFGPGTRLLVL.

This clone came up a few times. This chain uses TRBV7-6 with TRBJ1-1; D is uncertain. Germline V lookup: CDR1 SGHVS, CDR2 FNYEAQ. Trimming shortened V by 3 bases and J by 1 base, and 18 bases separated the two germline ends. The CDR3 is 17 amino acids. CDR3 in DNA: TGTGCCAGCAGCTTCCCCAGAACTATATTGACGAACACTGAAGCTTTCTTT. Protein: CASSFPRTILTNTEAFF.

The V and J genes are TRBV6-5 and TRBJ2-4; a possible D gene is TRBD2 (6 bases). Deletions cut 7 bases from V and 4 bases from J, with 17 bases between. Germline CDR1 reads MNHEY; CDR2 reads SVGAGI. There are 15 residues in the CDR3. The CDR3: CASTDFGGWKNIQYF. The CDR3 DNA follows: TGTGCCAGCACAGACTTCGGGGGATGGAAAAACATTCAGTACTTC.

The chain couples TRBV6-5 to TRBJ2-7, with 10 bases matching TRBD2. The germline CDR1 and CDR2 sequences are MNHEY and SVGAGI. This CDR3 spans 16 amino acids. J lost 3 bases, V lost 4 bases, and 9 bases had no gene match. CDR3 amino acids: CASSFPRTSGDYEQYF. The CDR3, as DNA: TGTGCCAGCAGTTTCCCTCGTACTAGCGGGGACTACGAGCAGTACTTC.

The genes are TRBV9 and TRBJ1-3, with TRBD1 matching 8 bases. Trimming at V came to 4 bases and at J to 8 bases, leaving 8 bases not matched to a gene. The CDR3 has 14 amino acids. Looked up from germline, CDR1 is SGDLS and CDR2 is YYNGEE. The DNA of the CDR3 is TGTGCCAGCAGCCCACGGACAGGGCTATACACCATATATTTT. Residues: CASSPRTGLYTIYF.

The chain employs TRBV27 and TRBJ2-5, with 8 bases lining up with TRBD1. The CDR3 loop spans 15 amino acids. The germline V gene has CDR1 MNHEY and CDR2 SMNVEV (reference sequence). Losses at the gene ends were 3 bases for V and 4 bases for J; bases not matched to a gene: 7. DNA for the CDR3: TGTGCCAGCAGTTTCGGACAGGGCCGGGGAGAGACCCAGTACTTC. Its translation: CASSFGQGRGETQYF.

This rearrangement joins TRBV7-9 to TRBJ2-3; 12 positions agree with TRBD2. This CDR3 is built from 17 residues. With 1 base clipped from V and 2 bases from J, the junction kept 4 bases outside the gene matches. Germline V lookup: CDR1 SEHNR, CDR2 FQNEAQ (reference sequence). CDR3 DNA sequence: TGTGCCAGCAGCTTAGGACTAGCGGGGGTCGTCACAGATACGCAGTATTTT. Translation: CASSLGLAGVVTDTQYF.

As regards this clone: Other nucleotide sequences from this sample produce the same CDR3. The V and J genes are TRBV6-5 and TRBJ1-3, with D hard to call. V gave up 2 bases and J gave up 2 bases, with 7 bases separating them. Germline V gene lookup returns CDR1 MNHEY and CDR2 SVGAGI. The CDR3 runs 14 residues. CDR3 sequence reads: CASSYRGTGNTIYF. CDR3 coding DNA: TGTGCCAGCAGTTACCGGGGAACTGGAAACACCATATATTTT.

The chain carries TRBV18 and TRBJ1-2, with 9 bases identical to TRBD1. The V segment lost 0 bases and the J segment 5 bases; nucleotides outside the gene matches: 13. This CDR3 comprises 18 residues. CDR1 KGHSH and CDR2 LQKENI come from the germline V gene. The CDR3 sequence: CASSPPNGDRADAYGYTF. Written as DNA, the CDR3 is TGTGCCAGCTCACCACCAAACGGGGACAGGGCCGATGCATATGGCTACACCTTC.

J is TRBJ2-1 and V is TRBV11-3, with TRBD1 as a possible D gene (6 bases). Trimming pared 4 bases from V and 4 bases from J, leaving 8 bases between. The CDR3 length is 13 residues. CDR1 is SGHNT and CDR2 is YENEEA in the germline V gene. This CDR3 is CASSSGAYNEQFF. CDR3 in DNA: TGTGCCAGCAGCTCAGGGGCGTACAATGAGCAGTTCTTC.

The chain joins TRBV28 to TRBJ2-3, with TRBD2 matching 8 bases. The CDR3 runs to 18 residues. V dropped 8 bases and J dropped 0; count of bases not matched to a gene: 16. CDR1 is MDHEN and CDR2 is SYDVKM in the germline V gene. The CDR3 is CASRLAGILYSSTDTQYF. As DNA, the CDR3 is TGTGCCAGCCGATTAGCGGGAATACTCTACTCTAGCACAGATACGCAGTATTTT.

CDR3 nucleotides: TGTGCCAGCAGCTTCCTAGCGGGGGGTAGGGAGACCCAGTACTTC. Its protein product is CASSFLAGGRETQYF. The chain carries TRBV7-2 and TRBJ2-5, with 11 bases identical to TRBD2. Losses at the gene ends were 3 bases for V and 5 bases for J; bases not matched to a gene: 5. CDR1 SGHTA and CDR2 FQGNSA come from the germline V gene. The length of the CDR3 is 15 residues.

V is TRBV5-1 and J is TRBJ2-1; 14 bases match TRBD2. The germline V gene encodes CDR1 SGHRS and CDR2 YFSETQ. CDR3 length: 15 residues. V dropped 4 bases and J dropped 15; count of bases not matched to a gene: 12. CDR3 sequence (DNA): TGCGCCAGCAGCCTCGCGGGACTAGCGGGGGCGGTCCTGTTCTTC. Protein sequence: CASSLAGLAGAVLFF. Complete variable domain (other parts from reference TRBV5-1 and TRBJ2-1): KAGVTQTPRYLIKTRGQQVTLSCSPISGHRSVSWYQQTPGQGLQFLFEYFSETQRNKGNFPGRFSGRQFSNSRSEMNVSTLELGDSALYLCASSLAGLAGAVLFFGPGTRLTVL.

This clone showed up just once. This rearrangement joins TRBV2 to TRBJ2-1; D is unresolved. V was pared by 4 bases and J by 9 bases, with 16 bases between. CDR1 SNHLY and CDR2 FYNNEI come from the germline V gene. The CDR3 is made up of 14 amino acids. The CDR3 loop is CASSVMSASGEQFF. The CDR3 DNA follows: TGTGCCAGCAGTGTAATGTCTGCGTCGGGTGAGCAGTTCTTC.